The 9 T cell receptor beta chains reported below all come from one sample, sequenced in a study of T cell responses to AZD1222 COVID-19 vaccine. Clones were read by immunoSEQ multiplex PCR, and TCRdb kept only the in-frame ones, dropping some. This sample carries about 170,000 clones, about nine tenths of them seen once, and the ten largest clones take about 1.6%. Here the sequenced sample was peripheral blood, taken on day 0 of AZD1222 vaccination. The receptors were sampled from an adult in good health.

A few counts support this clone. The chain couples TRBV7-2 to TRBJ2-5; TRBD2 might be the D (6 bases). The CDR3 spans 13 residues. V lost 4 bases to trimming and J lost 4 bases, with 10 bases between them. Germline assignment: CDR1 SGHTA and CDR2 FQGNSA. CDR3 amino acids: CASSYTSLETQYF. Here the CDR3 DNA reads TGTGCCAGCAGCTACACTAGCCTAGAGACCCAGTACTTC.

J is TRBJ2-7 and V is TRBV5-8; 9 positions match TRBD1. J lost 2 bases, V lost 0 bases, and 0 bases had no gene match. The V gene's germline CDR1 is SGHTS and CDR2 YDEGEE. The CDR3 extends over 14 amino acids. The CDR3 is CASSLGDRAYEQYF. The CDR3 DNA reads TGTGCCAGCAGCTTGGGGGACAGGGCCTACGAGCAGTACTTC. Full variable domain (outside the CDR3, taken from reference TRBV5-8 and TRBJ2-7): EAGVTQSPTHLIKTRGQQATLRCSPISGHTSVYWYQQALGLGLQFLLWYDEGEERNRGNFPPRFSGRQFPNYSSELNVNALELEDSALYLCASSLGDRAYEQYFGPGTRLTVT.

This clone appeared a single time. Here the CDR3 reads CASSRPGQLSYEQYF. In DNA, the CDR3 is TGTGCCAGCAGTCGACCGGGACAGCTCTCCTACGAGCAGTACTTC. This rearrangement joins TRBV6-5 to TRBJ2-7; 7 bases agree with TRBD1. Germline values: CDR1 MNHEY, CDR2 SVGAGI. Trimming removed 5 bases from V and 0 bases from J; junction bases left unmatched: 7. CDR3 length equals 15 residues.

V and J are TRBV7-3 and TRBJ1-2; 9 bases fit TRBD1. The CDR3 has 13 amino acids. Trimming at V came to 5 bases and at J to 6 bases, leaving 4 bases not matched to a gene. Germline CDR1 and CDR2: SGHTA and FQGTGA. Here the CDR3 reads CASSETGGNGYTF. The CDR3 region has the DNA TGTGCCAGCAGCGAGACAGGGGGAAATGGCTACACCTTC.

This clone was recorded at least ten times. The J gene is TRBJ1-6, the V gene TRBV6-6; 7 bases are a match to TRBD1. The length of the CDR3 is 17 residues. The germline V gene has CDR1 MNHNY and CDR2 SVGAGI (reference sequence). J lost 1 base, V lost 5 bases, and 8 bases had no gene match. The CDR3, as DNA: TGTGCCAGCAGTCCACAGGGGTGGAGGTCCTATAATTCACCCCTCCACTTT. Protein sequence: CASSPQGWRSYNSPLHF.

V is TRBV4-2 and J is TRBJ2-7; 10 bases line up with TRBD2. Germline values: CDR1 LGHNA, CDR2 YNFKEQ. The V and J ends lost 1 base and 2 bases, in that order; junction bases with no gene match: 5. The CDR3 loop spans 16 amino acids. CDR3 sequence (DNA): TGTGCCAGCAGCCAAGCCCTAGCGGGGGAACCCTACGAGCAGTACTTC. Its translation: CASSQALAGEPYEQYF.

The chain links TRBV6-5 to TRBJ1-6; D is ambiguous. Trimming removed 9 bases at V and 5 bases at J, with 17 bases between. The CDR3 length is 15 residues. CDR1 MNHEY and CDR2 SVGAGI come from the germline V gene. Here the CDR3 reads CASSASRLNNSPLHF. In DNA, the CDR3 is TGTGCCAGTTCTGCGAGTAGATTAAATAATTCACCCCTCCACTTT.

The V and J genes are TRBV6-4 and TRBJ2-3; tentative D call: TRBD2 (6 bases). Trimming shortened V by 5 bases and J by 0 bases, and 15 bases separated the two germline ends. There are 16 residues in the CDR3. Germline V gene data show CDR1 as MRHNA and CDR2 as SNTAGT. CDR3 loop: CASSSRTTTSTDTQYF. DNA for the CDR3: TGTGCCAGCAGTAGCCGGACTACCACTAGCACAGATACGCAGTATTTT.

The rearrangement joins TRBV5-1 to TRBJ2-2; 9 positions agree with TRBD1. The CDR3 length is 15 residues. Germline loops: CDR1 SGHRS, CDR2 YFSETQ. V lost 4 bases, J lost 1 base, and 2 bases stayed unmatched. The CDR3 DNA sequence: TGCGCCAGCAGCGCGGACAGGGGGAACACCGGGGAGCTGTTTTTT. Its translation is CASSADRGNTGELFF.